These 10 T cell receptor beta chains came from one sample sequenced in a study of cytomegalovirus exposure and HLA in healthy donors. The PCR contained 60 Vbeta and 13 Jbeta primers. TCRdb's copy holds only in-frame clones and misses some; the assay was immunoSEQ multiplex PCR. The sample has 110,000 or so clones, around 77% seen once. The specimen was PBMCs. These receptors all come from a man aged 45-60 years in good health and CMV-seropositive.

This chain links TRBV28 with TRBJ1-5, with 9 bases lining up with TRBD1. The CDR3 is made up of 17 amino acids. With 5 bases clipped from V and 4 bases from J, the junction kept 12 bases outside the gene matches. From germline, CDR1 is MDHEN and CDR2 SYDVKM. The CDR3 DNA follows: TGTGCCAGCAGTCTCCTGGACAGGGGCCCACCGAATCAGCCCCAGCATTTT. Translation gives CASSLLDRGPPNQPQHF. The whole variable domain, remainder taken from reference TRBV28 and TRBJ1-5, is DVKVTQSSRYLVKRTGEKVFLECVQDMDHENMFWYRQDPGLGLRLIYFSYDVKMKEKGDIPEGYSVSREKKERFSLILESASTNQTSMYLCASSLLDRGPPNQPQHFGDGTRLSIL.

The chain links TRBV6-6 to TRBJ2-7; TRBD2 matches at 9 bases. The CDR3 runs 16 residues. V was pared by 0 bases and J by 3 bases, with 6 bases of the junction left unmatched. CDR1 and CDR2 from the germline V gene are MNHNY and SVGAGI (reference sequence). The CDR3 DNA is TGTGCCAGCAGTTACTCGGGAGGGCGGGGGGGCTACGAGCAGTACTTC. Translating it yields CASSYSGGRGGYEQYF.

This sequence joins TRBV11-2 and TRBJ1-2; possible D gene TRBD1, 5 bases. Between the trimmed V and J ends, which lost 5 bases and 0 bases, there was a span of 7 bases. This CDR3 comprises 13 residues. Germline lookup yields CDR1 SGHAT and CDR2 FQNNGV. In DNA, the CDR3 is TGTGCCAGCAGCCCGGACACTAACTATGGCTACACCTTC. As protein: CASSPDTNYGYTF.

The rearrangement links TRBV28 to TRBJ2-7, with TRBD1 identical over 9 bases. V lost 5 bases, J lost 4 bases, and 6 bases stayed unmatched. Germline lookup yields CDR1 MDHEN and CDR2 SYDVKM. The CDR3 has 14 residues. CDR3 bases: TGTGCCAGCAGTACTGGACAGGGGATTTACGAGCAGTACTTC. Its protein product is CASSTGQGIYEQYF. The full variable domain, completed using reference TRBV28 and TRBJ2-7, is DVKVTQSSRYLVKRTGEKVFLECVQDMDHENMFWYRQDPGLGLRLIYFSYDVKMKEKGDIPEGYSVSREKKERFSLILESASTNQTSMYLCASSTGQGIYEQYFGPGTRLTVT.

The chain carries TRBV9 and TRBJ2-5, with 7 bases that match TRBD2. Germline V lookup: CDR1 SGDLS, CDR2 YYNGEE. This CDR3 is built from 15 residues. The junction had 5 bases not matched to a gene; V was cut back by 0 bases and J by 3 bases. The CDR3 sequence: CASSVVKGGEETQYF. As DNA, the CDR3 is TGTGCCAGCAGCGTAGTGAAGGGAGGGGAAGAGACCCAGTACTTC.

This clone was counted a single time. V gene TRBV4-1 combines with J gene TRBJ2-1; D might be TRBD1 (5 bases). CDR1 and CDR2 (germline): MGHRA, YSYEKL. V was trimmed by 4 bases and J by 6 bases, leaving 13 bases between them. The CDR3 totals 14 residues. CDR3 in DNA: TGCGCCAGCAGCCGGGGAAGGGGAACCAATGAGCAGTTCTTC. It is translated as CASSRGRGTNEQFF.

The CDR3 bases are TGTGCCAGCAGCTTCCCTAGTTCCTACGAGCAGTACTTC. Its protein is CASSFPSSYEQYF. The chain has TRBV7-9 and TRBJ2-7; D gene unclear. The ends were cut back, 3 bases at V and 1 base at J, with 7 bases in the middle. CDR3 length: 13 amino acids. Germline values: CDR1 SEHNR, CDR2 FQNEAQ (reference sequence).

V usage is TRBV7-2 and J usage is TRBJ2-3, with D possibly TRBD2 on 5 matching bases. This CDR3 region has 14 residues. V dropped 3 bases and J dropped 2 bases, with 9 bases sitting between them. Germline V gives CDR1 SGHTA, CDR2 FQGNSA. CDR3 nucleotides: TGTGCCAGCAGCTTCCCAGGACTCACAGATACGCAGTATTTT. Its protein product is CASSFPGLTDTQYF.

The chain links TRBV5-1 to TRBJ2-1; 7 bases are shared with TRBD2. The CDR3 is 16 residues long. V lost 7 bases to trimming and J lost 0 bases; unmatched junction nucleotides: 10. Germline loops: CDR1 SGHRS, CDR2 YFSETQ. Written as DNA, the CDR3 is TGCGCCAGCGGCCGACCACCTAGCGGCTCCTACAATGAGCAGTTCTTC. Protein product: CASGRPPSGSYNEQFF.

This clone appeared once. V usage is TRBV6-5 and J usage is TRBJ2-7; D is perhaps TRBD2 (7 bases). The CDR3 has 12 amino acids. V lost 5 bases to trimming and J lost 7 bases, with 12 bases between them. Germline V gene lookup returns CDR1 MNHEY and CDR2 SVGAGI. The DNA of the CDR3 is TGTGCCAGCAGTCCGGGGGGCGGGGAGCAGTACTTC. It specifies CASSPGGGEQYF.